Sequencing of this T cell receptor beta chain was carried out in a study of neoadjuvant anti-PD-1 for oral cavity cancer. Regarding the study as a whole: Treg/Th17 ratio rose with pretreatment blood and fell with post-treatment tumor TCRbeta clonality.

In its sample, this clone was seen once. Its specificity is unknown. Data came from immunoSEQ multiplex PCR; TCRdb stores just in-frame clones and leaves some out. The sample lists some 6,700 clones, about three quarters occurring once. The CDR3 runs to 15 residues. Germline V gene lookup returns CDR1 SEHNR and CDR2 FQNEAQ (reference sequence). V lost 2 bases and J lost 4, with 14 bases in between. Patients had newly diagnosed, untreated stage II-IVA oral cavity squamous cell carcinoma. Cohort: HPV-negative, locally advanced oral cavity squamous cell carcinoma patients. The sample was PBMCs, taken before nivolumab (anti-PD-1) treatment. The sequence was obtained from a person aged 35 to 85 with oral cavity squamous cell carcinoma. V gene TRBV7-9 combines with J gene TRBJ1-1; perhaps TRBD1 as D (5 bases). CDR3 nucleotides: TGTGCCAGCAGCTTATATATGGCGGGGGTCACTGAAGCTTTCTTT. It encodes CASSLYMAGVTEAFF.